This TCR beta chain emerged from a study of cytomegalovirus exposure and HLA in healthy donors. Study summary: It was reported in a later analysis that the same platform had been used for the approximately 110 validation repertoires as for the approximately 670 first-cohort repertoires. Findings of the study overall: The study designated 150 or so TCR beta chains cytomegalovirus-associated. Subsequent analysis of the 110 or so validation repertoires found a tendency for first-cohort TCR clusters to co-occur.

Germline V lookup: CDR1 MNHEY, CDR2 SMNVEV (reference sequence). The CDR3 spans 15 residues. The germline V and J ends were trimmed by 7 bases and 0 bases, with 13 bases remaining between them. Profiling relied on immunoSEQ multiplex PCR, and the TCRdb table lists in-frame clones only, not all of them. The repertoire holds under 200,000 clones, with 86% as singletons. As concerns this clone: Its specificity is not known.

The sequencing input was PBMCs. The source of this sequence is a young woman in good health and CMV-seronegative. This chain links TRBV27 with TRBJ2-1; D possibly corresponds to TRBD1 (6 bases). The CDR3 loop reads CASNKLQGSYNEQFF. The DNA for the CDR3 is TGTGCCAGCAATAAATTACAGGGCTCCTACAATGAGCAGTTCTTC.